This TCR beta chain came from a study of T cells after yellow fever vaccination. A single record per CDR3 protein comes from TCRdb applying MiXCR to the 5' RACE reads. This table has hundreds of thousands of distinct CDR3 sequences, around 4% appearing once. The V gene end was trimmed by 4 bases and the J gene end by 6 bases; junction bases not matched to a gene: 5. Germline CDR1 and CDR2: MNHEY and SMNVEV (reference sequence). This CDR3 has 15 residues. This clonotype was recorded many times. The source is a man in his late teens or twenties who received the YFV17D yellow fever vaccine. The material sequenced was PBMCs, taken on the day of the yellow fever booster vaccination. The chain uses TRBV27 and TRBJ2-1; 11 bases are shared with TRBD1. CDR3 protein: CASSWDRGIINEQFF. The DNA of the CDR3 is TGTGCCAGCAGTTGGGACAGGGGGATCATCAATGAGCAGTTCTTC.